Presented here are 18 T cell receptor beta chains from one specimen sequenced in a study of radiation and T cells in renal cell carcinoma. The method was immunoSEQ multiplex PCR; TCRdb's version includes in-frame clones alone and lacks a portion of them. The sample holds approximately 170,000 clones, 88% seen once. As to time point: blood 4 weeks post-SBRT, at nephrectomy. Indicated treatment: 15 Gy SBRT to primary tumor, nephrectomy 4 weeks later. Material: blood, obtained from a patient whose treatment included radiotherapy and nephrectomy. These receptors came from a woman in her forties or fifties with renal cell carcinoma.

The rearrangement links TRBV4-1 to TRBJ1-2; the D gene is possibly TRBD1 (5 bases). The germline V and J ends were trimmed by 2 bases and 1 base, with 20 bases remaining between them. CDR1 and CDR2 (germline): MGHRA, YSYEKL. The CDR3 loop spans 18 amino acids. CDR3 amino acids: CASSQPRGDRLLNYGYTF. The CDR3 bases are TGCGCCAGCAGCCAACCCAGAGGAGACAGACTCCTTAACTATGGCTACACCTTC.

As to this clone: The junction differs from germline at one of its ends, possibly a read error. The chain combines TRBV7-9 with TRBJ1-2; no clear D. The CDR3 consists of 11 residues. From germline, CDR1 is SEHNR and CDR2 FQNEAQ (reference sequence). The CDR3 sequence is CASSLSGDPFF. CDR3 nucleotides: TGTGCCAGCAGCTTATCGGGCGACCCTTTCTTC.

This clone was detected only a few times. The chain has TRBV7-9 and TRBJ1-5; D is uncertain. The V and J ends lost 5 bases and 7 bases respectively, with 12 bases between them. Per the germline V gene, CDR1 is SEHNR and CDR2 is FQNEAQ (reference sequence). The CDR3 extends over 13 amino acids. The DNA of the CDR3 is TGTGCCAGCAGCACCACGGAAGGGCAGCCCCAGCATTTT. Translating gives CASSTTEGQPQHF.

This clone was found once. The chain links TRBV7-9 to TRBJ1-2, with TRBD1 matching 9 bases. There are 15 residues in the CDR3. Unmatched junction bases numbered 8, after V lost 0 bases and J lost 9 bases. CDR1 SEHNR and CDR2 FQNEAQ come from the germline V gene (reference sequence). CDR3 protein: CASSLAGTGIDSYTF. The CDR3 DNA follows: TGTGCCAGCAGCTTAGCCGGGACAGGGATTGACAGCTACACCTTC. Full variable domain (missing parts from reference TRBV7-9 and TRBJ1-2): DTGVSQNPRHKITKRGQNVTFRCDPISEHNRLYWYRQTLGQGPEFLTYFQNEAQLEKSRLLSDRFSAERPKGSFSTLEIQRTEQGDSAMYLCASSLAGTGIDSYTFGSGTRLTVV.

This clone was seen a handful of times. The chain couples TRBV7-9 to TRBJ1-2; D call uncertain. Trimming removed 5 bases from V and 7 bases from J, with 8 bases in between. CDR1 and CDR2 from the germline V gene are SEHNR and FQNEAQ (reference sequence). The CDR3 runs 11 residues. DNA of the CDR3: TGTGCCAGCAGCGCCGGGCCTGGCTACACCTTC. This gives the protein CASSAGPGYTF.

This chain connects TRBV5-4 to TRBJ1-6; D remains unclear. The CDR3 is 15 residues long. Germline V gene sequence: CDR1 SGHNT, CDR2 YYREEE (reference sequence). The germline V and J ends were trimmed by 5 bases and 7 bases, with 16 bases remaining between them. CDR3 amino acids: CASSGGSRLNSPLHF. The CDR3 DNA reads TGTGCCAGCAGTGGTGGCAGTCGATTAAATTCACCCCTCCACTTT.

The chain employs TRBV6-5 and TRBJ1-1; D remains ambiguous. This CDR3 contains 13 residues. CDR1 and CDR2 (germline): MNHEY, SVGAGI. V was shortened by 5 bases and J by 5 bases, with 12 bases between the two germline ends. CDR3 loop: CASSPGTFTEAFF. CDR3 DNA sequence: TGTGCCAGCAGTCCCGGTACATTTACTGAAGCTTTCTTT.

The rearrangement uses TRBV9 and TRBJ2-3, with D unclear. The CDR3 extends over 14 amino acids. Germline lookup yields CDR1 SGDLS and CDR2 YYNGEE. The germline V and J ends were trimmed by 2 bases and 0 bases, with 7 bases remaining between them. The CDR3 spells CASSVAPSTDTQYF. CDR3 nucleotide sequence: TGTGCCAGCAGCGTGGCACCAAGCACAGATACGCAGTATTTT.

The CDR3, as DNA: TGCAGTGCTAGAGAACAGACGGGGCAGTACTTC. As protein: CSAREQTGQYF. The genes are TRBV20-1 and TRBJ2-7, with D unresolved. Germline CDR1 DFQATT, CDR2 SNEGSKA (reference sequence). The CDR3 is made up of 11 amino acids. Deletions cut 0 bases from V and 9 bases from J, with 9 bases between.

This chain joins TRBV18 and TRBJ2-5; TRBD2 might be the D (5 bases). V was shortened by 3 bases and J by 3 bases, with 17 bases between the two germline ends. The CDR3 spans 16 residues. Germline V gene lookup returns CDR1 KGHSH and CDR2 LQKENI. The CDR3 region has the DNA TGTGCCAGCTCACCTTCGTTGTCCGGGAAGGAAGAGACCCAGTACTTC. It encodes CASSPSLSGKEETQYF.

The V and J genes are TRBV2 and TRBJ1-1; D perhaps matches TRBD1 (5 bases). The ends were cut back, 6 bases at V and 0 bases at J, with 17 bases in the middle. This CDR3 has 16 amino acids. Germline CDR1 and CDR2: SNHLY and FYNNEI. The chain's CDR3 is CASSPSSTEVNTEAFF. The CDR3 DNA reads TGTGCCAGCAGCCCTTCCTCGACAGAAGTGAACACTGAAGCTTTCTTT.

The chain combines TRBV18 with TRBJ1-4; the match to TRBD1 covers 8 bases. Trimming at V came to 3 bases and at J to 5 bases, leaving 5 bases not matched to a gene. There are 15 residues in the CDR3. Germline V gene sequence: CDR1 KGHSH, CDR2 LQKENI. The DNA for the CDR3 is TGTGCCAGCTCACCTAAAAACAGGGGGAATGAAAAACTGTTTTTT. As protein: CASSPKNRGNEKLFF.

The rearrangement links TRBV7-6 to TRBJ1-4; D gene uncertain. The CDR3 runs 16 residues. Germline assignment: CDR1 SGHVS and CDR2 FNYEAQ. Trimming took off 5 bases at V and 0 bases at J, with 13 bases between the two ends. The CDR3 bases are TGTGCCAGCAGCACCCTGCTGGGCTCAACTAATGAAAAACTGTTTTTT. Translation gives CASSTLLGSTNEKLFF.

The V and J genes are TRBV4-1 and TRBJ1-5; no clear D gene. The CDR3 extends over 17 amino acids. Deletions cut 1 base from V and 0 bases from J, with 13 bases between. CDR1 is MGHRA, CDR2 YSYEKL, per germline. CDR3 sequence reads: CASSQASQPYSNQPQHF. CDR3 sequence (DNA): TGCGCCAGCAGCCAAGCATCACAGCCCTATAGCAATCAGCCCCAGCATTTT.

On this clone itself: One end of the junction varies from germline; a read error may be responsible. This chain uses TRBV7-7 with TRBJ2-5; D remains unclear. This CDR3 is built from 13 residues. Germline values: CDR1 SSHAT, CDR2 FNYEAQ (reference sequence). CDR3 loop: CASSSNLQETQYF. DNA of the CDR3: TGTGCTAGCAGCTCCAACCTACAAGAGACCCAGTACTTC.

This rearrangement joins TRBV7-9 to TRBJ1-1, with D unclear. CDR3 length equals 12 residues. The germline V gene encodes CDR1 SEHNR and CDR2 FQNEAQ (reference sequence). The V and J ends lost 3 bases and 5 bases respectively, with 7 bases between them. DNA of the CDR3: TGTGCCAGCAGCTTTCATTATACTGAAGCTTTCTTT. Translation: CASSFHYTEAFF.

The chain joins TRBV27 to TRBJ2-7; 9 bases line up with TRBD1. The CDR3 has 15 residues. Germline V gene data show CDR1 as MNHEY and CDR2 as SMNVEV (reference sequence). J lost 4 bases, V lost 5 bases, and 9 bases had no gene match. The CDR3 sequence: CASSPGGQGAYEQYF. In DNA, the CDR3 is TGTGCCAGCAGTCCGGGGGGACAGGGCGCGTACGAGCAGTACTTC.

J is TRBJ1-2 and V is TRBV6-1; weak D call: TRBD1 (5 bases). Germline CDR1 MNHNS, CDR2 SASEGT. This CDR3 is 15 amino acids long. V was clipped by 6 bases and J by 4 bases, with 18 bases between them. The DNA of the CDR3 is TGTGCCAGCAGGAGTCCAAGGGGAAACCTCTATGGCTACACCTTC. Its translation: CASRSPRGNLYGYTF.